This entry is about one T cell receptor (beta chain). The data were taken from a study of blood T cell repertoires in COVID-19. Looking at the study overall: Samples of COVID-19 (acute and convalescent) were obtained from the United States, Italy and Spain. T cells, B-cell-depleted T cells, or PBMCs supplied cDNA or gDNA.

The CDR3 is 16 amino acids. In the authors' methods: From reference gene primer amplification, estimates of nucleated cell counts were derived. Profiled with immunoSEQ multiplex PCR; TCRdb holds only in-frame clones, not every one. That table supplies the V and J calls and clone size; D and trimming were determined from the DNA. The sample records hundreds of thousands of clones, around 86% being singletons. V and J are TRBV21-1 and TRBJ1-1. TRBV21-1 is recorded as a pseudogene. This TCR was sampled from a woman in her twenties or thirties with active or convalescent COVID-19. Input material: peripheral blood. The CDR3 spells CASSPTRDSRSPEAFF. DNA of the CDR3: TGTGCCAGCAGCCCGACCCGGGACTCCAGGAGCCCTGAAGCTTTCTTT.